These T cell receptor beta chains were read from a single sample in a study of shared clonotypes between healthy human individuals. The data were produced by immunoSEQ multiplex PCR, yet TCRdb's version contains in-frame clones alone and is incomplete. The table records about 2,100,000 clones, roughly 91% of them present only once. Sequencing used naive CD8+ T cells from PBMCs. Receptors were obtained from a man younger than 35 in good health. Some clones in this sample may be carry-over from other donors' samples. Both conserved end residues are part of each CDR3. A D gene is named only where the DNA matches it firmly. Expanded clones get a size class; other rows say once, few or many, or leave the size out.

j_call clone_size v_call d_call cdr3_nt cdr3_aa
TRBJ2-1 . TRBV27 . TGTGCCAGCAGTTTATGGGGAACTATCTCCTACAATGAGCAGTTCTTC CASSLWGTISYNEQFF
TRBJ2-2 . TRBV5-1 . TGCGCCAGCAGCTTAGGCAGGGCAACGAACACCGGGGAGCTGTTTTTT CASSLGRATNTGELFF
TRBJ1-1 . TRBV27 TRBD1 TGTGCCAGCAGTTTATCGATGGCAGGGGGGGTTTGGGGACCGAACACTGAAGCTTTCTTT CASSLSMAGGVWGPNTEAFF
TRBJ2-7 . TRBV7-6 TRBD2 TGTGCCAGCAGCTCGGGACTAGCGGGTGTCTACGAGCAGTACTTC CASSSGLAGVYEQYF
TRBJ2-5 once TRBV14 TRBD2 TGTGCCAGCAGCCAGCCCGGGGGGGCCCGTGAAGAGACCCAGTACTTC CASSQPGGAREETQYF
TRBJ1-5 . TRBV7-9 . TGTGCCAGCAGCTTAGGAGGTGGCAATCAGCCCCAGCATTTT CASSLGGGNQPQHF
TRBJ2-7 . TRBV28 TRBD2 TGTGCCAGTGGACCCGGGACTAGCGGGAGGGGCTACGAGCAGTACTTC CASGPGTSGRGYEQYF
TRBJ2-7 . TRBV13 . TGTGCCAGCAGCCACTTTGAGGCTAGCTCCTACGAGCAGTACTTC CASSHFEASSYEQYF
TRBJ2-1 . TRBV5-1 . TGCGCCAGCAGCTTGAGTCAGACCGAGCAGTTCTTC CASSLSQTEQFF
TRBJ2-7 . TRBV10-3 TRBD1 TGTGCCATCAGTGAAGGACAGGGCTACGAGCAGTACTTC CAISEGQGYEQYF
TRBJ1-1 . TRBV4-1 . TGCGCCAGCAGCCCACGAGGCGGGGCGGGTGAAGCTTTCTTT CASSPRGGAGEAFF
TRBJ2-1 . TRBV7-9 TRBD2 TGTGCCGCTCCGGGGGGCAATGAGCAGTTCTTC CAAPGGNEQFF
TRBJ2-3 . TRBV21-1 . TGTGCCAGCAGCAAAGTCGCGACTAGCGCCACAGATACGCAGTATTTT CASSKVATSATDTQYF
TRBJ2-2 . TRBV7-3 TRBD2 TGTGCCAGCAGCCTCCCGGGGGGAACCGGGGAGCTGTTTTTT CASSLPGGTGELFF
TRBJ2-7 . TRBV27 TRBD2 TGTGCCAGCAGTGGGGTAGCGGGAGACCTCGAGCAGTACTTC CASSGVAGDLEQYF
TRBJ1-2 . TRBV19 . TGTGCCAGTAGCCCGGGACTGGTGAACTATGGCTACACCTTC CASSPGLVNYGYTF
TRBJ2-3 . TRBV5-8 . TGTGCCAGCAGCTTGTATGTCAGGGCGCCTAGCACAGATACGCAGTATTTT CASSLYVRAPSTDTQYF
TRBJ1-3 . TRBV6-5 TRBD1 TGTGCCAGCAGCGCCGGGACAGGGGTCGGAAACACCATATATTTT CASSAGTGVGNTIYF
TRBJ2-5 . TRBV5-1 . TGCGCCAGCAGCCGGGACAACAAAGAGACCCAGTACTTC CASSRDNKETQYF
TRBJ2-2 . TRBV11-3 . TGTGCCAGCAGCCCGGGACTGGAAGGGGCCGGGGAGCTGTTTTTT CASSPGLEGAGELFF
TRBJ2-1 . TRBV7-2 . TGTGCCAGCCCGGCCTCTGTTGAGCAGTTCTTC CASPASVEQFF
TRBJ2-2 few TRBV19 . TGTGCCAGTACCGCGACCGGGGAGCTGTTTTTT CASTATGELFF
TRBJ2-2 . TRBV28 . TGTGCCAGCTCACTCGACGGTTGGGCCTCGAACACCGGGGAGCTGTTTTTT CASSLDGWASNTGELFF
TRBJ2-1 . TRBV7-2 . TGTGCCAGCAGCTTAGATCTGCGGGGTAACAATGAGCAGTTCTTC CASSLDLRGNNEQFF
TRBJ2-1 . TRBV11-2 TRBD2 TGTGCCAGCAGCTTAGGATCGAGCGGGAGAGGATATGAGCAGTTCTTC CASSLGSSGRGYEQFF
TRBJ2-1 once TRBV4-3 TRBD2 TGCGCCAGCAGCCAAGCGACTAGCGGGTACAATGAGCAGTTCTTC CASSQATSGYNEQFF
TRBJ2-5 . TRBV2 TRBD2 TGTGCCAGCAGTGAAGCGTCCCGACTAGCTGATCAAGAGACCCAGTACTTC CASSEASRLADQETQYF
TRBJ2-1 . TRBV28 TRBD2 TGTGCCAGCAGTTTAGGGACTAGCGGGACGGGGTACAATGAGCAGTTCTTC CASSLGTSGTGYNEQFF
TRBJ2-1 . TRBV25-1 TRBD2 TGTGCCAGCAGCCCCAGCGGGGCGACTTACAATGAGCAGTTCTTC CASSPSGATYNEQFF
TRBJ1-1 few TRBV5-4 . TGTGCCAGCAGCTTCCCAGGTAGTACTGAAGCTTTCTTT CASSFPGSTEAFF
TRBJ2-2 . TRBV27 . TGTGCCAGCAGTCTTGGGACGAACACCGGGGAGCTGTTTTTT CASSLGTNTGELFF
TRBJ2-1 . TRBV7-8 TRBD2 TGTGCCAGCAGCCCGATGGGGCGGGAGGGCCTTGGGAATGAGCAGTTCTTC CASSPMGREGLGNEQFF
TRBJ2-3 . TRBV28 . TGTGCCAGCACTCGTTACAGACTAGGAACAGATACGCAGTATTTT CASTRYRLGTDTQYF
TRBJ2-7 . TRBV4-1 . TGCGCCAGCAGCCAGGACGGGGACCCCTACGAGCAGTACTTC CASSQDGDPYEQYF
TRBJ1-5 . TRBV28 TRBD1 TGTGCCAGCAGGGACCCAGGACAGGGACTATATAGCAATCAGCCCCAGCATTTT CASRDPGQGLYSNQPQHF
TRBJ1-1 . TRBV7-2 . TGTGCCAGCAGCCCCCGACAGATTGGCACTGAAGCTTTCTTT CASSPRQIGTEAFF
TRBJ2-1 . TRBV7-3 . TGTGCCAGCAGCTATCTCGGGACTGCCCCCTACAATGAGCAGTTCTTC CASSYLGTAPYNEQFF
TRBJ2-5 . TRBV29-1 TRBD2 TGCAGCGTGCCGCGGGAGGGAGCGATAGAGACCCAGTACTTC CSVPREGAIETQYF
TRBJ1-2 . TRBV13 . TGTGCCAGCAGCTCCACGACAGTGAGCTATGGCTACACCTTC CASSSTTVSYGYTF
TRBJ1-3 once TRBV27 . TGTGCCAGCAGTTTATCACGGGCCAGAGGAAACACCATATATTTT CASSLSRARGNTIYF
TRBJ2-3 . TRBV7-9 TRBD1 TGTGCCAGCAGCCCGCCGGGACAGATAGATACGCAGTATTTT CASSPPGQIDTQYF
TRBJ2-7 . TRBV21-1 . TGTGCCAGCAGCCGAGGGACTAGCGATTACGAGCAGTACTTC CASSRGTSDYEQYF
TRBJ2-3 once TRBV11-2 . TGTGCCAGCAGCGCTAGGGAAGGATCTAGCACAGATACGCAGTATTTT CASSAREGSSTDTQYF
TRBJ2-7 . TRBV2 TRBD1 TGTGCCAGCAGCGACAGGGAGAGCTCCTACGAGCAGTACTTC CASSDRESSYEQYF
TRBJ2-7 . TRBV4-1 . TGCGCCAGCAGCCAAGTCTTTTTTATGGGGGAGCAGTACTTC CASSQVFFMGEQYF
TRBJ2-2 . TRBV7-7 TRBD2 TGTGCCAGCAGCCGAGGACTAGCGAATAACACCGGGGAGCTGTTTTTT CASSRGLANNTGELFF
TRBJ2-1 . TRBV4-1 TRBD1 TGCGCCAGCAGCCCCCAACCGGGACAGGGGGCCGATGAGCAGTTCTTC CASSPQPGQGADEQFF
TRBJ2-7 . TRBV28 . TGTGCCAGCAGTTTACTACGACTCTCCGAGCAGTACTTC CASSLLRLSEQYF
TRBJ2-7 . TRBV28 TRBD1 TGTGCCAGCAGTCCCCCGGGACAGGGTTTTGCCGAGCAGTACTTC CASSPPGQGFAEQYF
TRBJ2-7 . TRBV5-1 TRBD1 TGCGCCAGCAGTCCCGGGACAGGGTTGTACGAGCAGTACTTC CASSPGTGLYEQYF
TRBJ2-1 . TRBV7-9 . TGTGCCAGCTTCAGTCCCAATGAGCAGTTCTTC CASFSPNEQFF
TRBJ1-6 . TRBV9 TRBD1 TGTGCCAGCAGCGTCGGGACAGGGGCTAATTCACCCCTCCACTTT CASSVGTGANSPLHF
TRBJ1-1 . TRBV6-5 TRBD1 TGTGCCAGCAGTTACGAGGGGGCGGAGGAATTTGGTGAAGCTTTCTTT CASSYEGAEEFGEAFF
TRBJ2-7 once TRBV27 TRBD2 TGTGCCAGCAGTTCTCCGTATAGCGGGAGGGCCGTTAACGAGCAGTACTTC CASSSPYSGRAVNEQYF
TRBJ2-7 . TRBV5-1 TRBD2 TGCGCCAGCAGCTTGGGGACCAGGGACCGGACTAGCGGGAGGGTCTACGAGCAGTACTTC CASSLGTRDRTSGRVYEQYF
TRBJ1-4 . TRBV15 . TGTGCCACCAGCACCCGACCGGGAGGGGTTAATGAAAAACTGTTTTTT CATSTRPGGVNEKLFF
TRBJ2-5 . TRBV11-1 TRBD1 TGTGCCTGTTTCTCAGGGGGCTGGGAGACCCAGTACTTC CACFSGGWETQYF
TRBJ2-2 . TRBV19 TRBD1 TGTGCCAGTAGTATTAGCAGGGGGTTCACCGGGGAGCTGTTTTTT CASSISRGFTGELFF